These T cell receptor beta chains were read from a single sample in a study of control samples from healthy donors and cancer patients. TCRdb's table, derived via immunoSEQ multiplex PCR, lists solely in-frame clones and lacks some. The data hold about 120,000 clones, with around 94% observed a single time. The sequenced sample consisted of PBMCs. Every receptor here comes from a man aged 80 or over with head and neck cancer. The CDR3 runs from the conserved cysteine through the conserved F or W. D genes are given only for firm matches. Clone size, where shown, is once, few, many, or a class for clones that have expanded.

d_call: .
clone_size: .
j_call: TRBJ2-5
v_call: TRBV5-1
cdr3_nt: TGCGCCAGCAGCGGTCGGGGCCGTACGGAGACCCAGTACTTC
cdr3_aa: CASSGRGRTETQYF

d_call: TRBD1
clone_size: .
j_call: TRBJ2-7
v_call: TRBV3-1/TRBV3-2
cdr3_nt: TGTGCCAGCAGCCTTCGTCCGGGACAGCCTCTGTACGAGCAGTACTTC
cdr3_aa: CASSLRPGQPLYEQYF

d_call: .
clone_size: once
j_call: TRBJ1-2
v_call: TRBV12-3/TRBV12-4
cdr3_nt: TGTGCCAGCAGTTTAATCTCCCGCTATGGCTACACCTTC
cdr3_aa: CASSLISRYGYTF

d_call: .
clone_size: .
j_call: TRBJ2-1
v_call: TRBV27
cdr3_nt: TGTGCCAGCACCCTATCCCGTTCCTACAATGAGCAGTTCTTC
cdr3_aa: CASTLSRSYNEQFF

d_call: .
clone_size: .
j_call: TRBJ2-7
v_call: TRBV7-9
cdr3_nt: TGTGCCAGCAGCTGGGCTGGCCCGACCTACGAGCAGTACTTC
cdr3_aa: CASSWAGPTYEQYF

d_call: TRBD1
clone_size: .
j_call: TRBJ2-6
v_call: TRBV23-1
cdr3_nt: TGCGCCAGCGCCCGGGACAGGCCCTCTGGGGCCAACGTCCTGACTTTC
cdr3_aa: CASARDRPSGANVLTF

d_call: .
clone_size: .
j_call: TRBJ1-1
v_call: TRBV7-9
cdr3_nt: TGTGCCAGCAGCTTAGAGCCGAACACTGAAGCTTTCTTT
cdr3_aa: CASSLEPNTEAFF

d_call: .
clone_size: .
j_call: TRBJ2-2
v_call: TRBV6-4
cdr3_nt: TGTGCCAGCAGTGACTCGGGCAAACCGAACACCGGGGAGCTGTTTTTT
cdr3_aa: CASSDSGKPNTGELFF

d_call: .
clone_size: .
j_call: TRBJ1-2
v_call: TRBV2
cdr3_nt: TGTGCCAGCAGTGGTTTGAGTGATGGCTACACCTTC
cdr3_aa: CASSGLSDGYTF

d_call: TRBD2
clone_size: .
j_call: TRBJ2-3
v_call: TRBV5-4
cdr3_nt: TGTGCCAGCAGCCTCGGACTAGCGGGAGGTGTGTCAGATACGCAGTATTTT
cdr3_aa: CASSLGLAGGVSDTQYF

d_call: TRBD1
clone_size: .
j_call: TRBJ2-1
v_call: TRBV5-1
cdr3_nt: TGCGCCAGCAGCTCGCGTACCGGGACAGGGGCCAACAATGAGCAGTTCTTC
cdr3_aa: CASSSRTGTGANNEQFF

d_call: .
clone_size: .
j_call: TRBJ1-3
v_call: TRBV4-1
cdr3_nt: TGCGCCAGCAGCCAGGAGTACACCGAGGGTGGAAACACCATATATTTT
cdr3_aa: CASSQEYTEGGNTIYF

d_call: .
clone_size: .
j_call: TRBJ2-3
v_call: TRBV2
cdr3_nt: TGTGCCAGCAGTCGCCTCCCTATGGCGGATACGCAGTATTTT
cdr3_aa: CASSRLPMADTQYF

d_call: TRBD2
clone_size: .
j_call: TRBJ2-1
v_call: TRBV6-5
cdr3_nt: TGTGCCAGCGGCTATAGCGGGAGGGTCAATGAGCAGTTCTTC
cdr3_aa: CASGYSGRVNEQFF

d_call: TRBD1
clone_size: .
j_call: TRBJ2-7
v_call: TRBV5-1
cdr3_nt: TGCGCCAGCAGCTCTTGGACAGGAAGATACGAGCAGTACTTC
cdr3_aa: CASSSWTGRYEQYF